This is a list of T cell receptor beta chains from one sample in a study of T cells in Graves' hyperthyroidism and ophthalmopathy. MiXCR, applied by TCRdb to the multiplex PCR reads, yields one record per CDR3 protein. The repertoire has about half a million distinct CDR3 sequences, less than 25% of them found once; the top ten carry roughly 29%. Sequenced: blood. These receptors were collected from a man between 18 and 35 years old with Graves' hyperthyroidism. The conserved cysteine and the conserved F or W are not part of the CDR3 here.

V: TRBV6-2/TRBV6-3
J: TRBJ2-7
CDR3: ASRSTASYEQY

V: TRBV30
J: TRBJ1-2
CDR3: ACPLWSPFSIYGYA

V: TRBV19
J: TRBJ2-5
CDR3: ASSIQGAIETQY

V: TRBV28
J: TRBJ2-2
CDR3: ASSFGGRGNTGELF

V: TRBV4-1
J: TRBJ1-3
CDR3: ASSQDGVDTIY

V: TRBV27
J: TRBJ2-5
CDR3: ASSFAAEETQY

V: TRBV25-1
J: TRBJ2-7
CDR3: ASSELRSSYEQY

V: TRBV5-1
J: TRBJ1-2
CDR3: ASSLVEDYGYT

V: TRBV11-2
J: TRBJ1-6
CDR3: ASSLGRWDREWNSPLH

V: TRBV29-1
J: TRBJ1-2
CDR3: SVDVLNYGYT

V: TRBV3-1
J: TRBJ2-5
CDR3: ASSQDGSGGRQETQY

V: TRBV25-1
J: TRBJ1-2
CDR3: ASRSGALAYGYT

V: TRBV7-2
J: TRBJ1-2
CDR3: ASSPIPASGYT

V: TRBV5-1
J: TRBJ1-6
CDR3: ASSLDGQGYSPLH

V: TRBV27
J: TRBJ1-2
CDR3: ASSAADTLFNYGYT

V: TRBV12-3/TRBV12-4
J: TRBJ2-7
CDR3: ASSLQGTLYEQY

V: TRBV14
J: TRBJ2-7
CDR3: ASSQDRIPYEQY

V: TRBV12-3/TRBV12-4
J: TRBJ1-1
CDR3: ASSGLPRNTEAF

V: TRBV28
J: TRBJ1-2
CDR3: ASSPPGGPGLYGYT

V: TRBV2
J: TRBJ2-7
CDR3: ASRTGHLSYEQY

V: TRBV6-2/TRBV6-3
J: TRBJ1-2
CDR3: ASSYFSDGYT

V: TRBV2
J: TRBJ2-7
CDR3: ASMWGPGTYEQY

V: TRBV20-1
J: TRBJ1-5
CDR3: SARGQGDYQPQH

V: TRBV27
J: TRBJ1-1
CDR3: ASRNRGLVTEAF

V: TRBV27
J: TRBJ1-2
CDR3: ASSPRTGVGYGYT

V: TRBV19
J: TRBJ1-1
CDR3: ASSTFKGTEAF

V: TRBV4-1
J: TRBJ1-5
CDR3: ASSHTGRVGQPQH

V: TRBV6-1
J: TRBJ1-5
CDR3: ASSDRGGSQPQH

V: TRBV9
J: TRBJ2-5
CDR3: ASSGGSGVRETQY

V: TRBV15
J: TRBJ1-5
CDR3: ATSRARTGVQPQH

V: TRBV7-9
J: TRBJ2-5
CDR3: ASKLGALQETQY

V: TRBV29-1
J: TRBJ2-5
CDR3: SVVTGEEGETQY

V: TRBV5-1
J: TRBJ2-5
CDR3: ASSPGSTQETQY